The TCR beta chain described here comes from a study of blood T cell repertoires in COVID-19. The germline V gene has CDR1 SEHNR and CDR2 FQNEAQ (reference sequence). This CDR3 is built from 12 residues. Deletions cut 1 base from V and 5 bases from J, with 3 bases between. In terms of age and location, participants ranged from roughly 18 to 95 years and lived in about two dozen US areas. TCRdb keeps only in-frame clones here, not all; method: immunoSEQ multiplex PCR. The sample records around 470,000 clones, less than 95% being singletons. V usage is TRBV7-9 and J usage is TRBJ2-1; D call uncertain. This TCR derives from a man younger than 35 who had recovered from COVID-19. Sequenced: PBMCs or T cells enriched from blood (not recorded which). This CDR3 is CASSLGDNEQFF. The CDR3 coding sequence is TGTGCCAGCAGCTTAGGAGACAATGAGCAGTTCTTC.